A selection of T cell receptor beta chains follows, all from one sample in a study of OX40 agonist ivuxolimab in advanced cancers. Using immunoSEQ multiplex PCR, the repertoire was profiled, and TCRdb retains in-frame clones only, with some absent. The sample contains some 60,000 clones, roughly 89% of which appear only once. The sequencing used CD4+ or CD8+ T cells sorted from blood, collected in a trial of the OX40 agonist ivuxolimab. These receptors were taken from an adult with an advanced solid tumor such as melanoma, head and neck, liver or kidney cancer. The CDR3 runs from the conserved cysteine through the conserved F or W. D genes are given only for firm matches. A row's size may be missing; if present it is once, few, many or a size class.

v_call	clone_size	d_call	j_call	cdr3_aa	cdr3_nt
TRBV7-9	.	TRBD2	TRBJ2-7	CASSFGRAGGYYEQYF	TGTGCCAGCAGCTTCGGGCGAGCGGGAGGGTACTACGAGCAGTACTTC
TRBV11-3	.	TRBD2	TRBJ2-3	CASSFSAGGTDTQYF	TGTGCCAGCAGCTTCTCAGCGGGAGGCACAGATACGCAGTATTTT
TRBV19	.	TRBD1	TRBJ2-3	CASSGTDVGTDTQYF	TGTGCCAGCTCCGGGACAGACGTCGGCACAGATACGCAGTATTTT
TRBV5-4	.	TRBD1	TRBJ2-7	CASSRTGLKQYF	TGTGCCAGCAGCCGGACAGGGCTAAAGCAGTACTTC
TRBV7-8	.	.	TRBJ2-5	CASSPHREETQYF	TGTGCCAGCAGCCCCCACAGGGAAGAGACCCAGTACTTC
TRBV5-1	.	.	TRBJ2-5	CASSWTGGQSETQYF	TGCGCCAGCAGCTGGACTGGGGGGCAATCAGAGACCCAGTACTTC
TRBV28	once	.	TRBJ1-5	CASSRGGTNQPQHF	TGTGCCAGCAGCCGGGGAGGCACCAATCAGCCCCAGCATTTT
TRBV6-5	.	.	TRBJ2-1	CASSPLPGSYNEQFF	TGTGCCAGCAGCCCGCTCCCGGGCTCCTACAATGAGCAGTTCTTC
TRBV5-5	.	.	TRBJ2-7	CASRGRAGGITYEQYF	TGTGCCAGCAGAGGCAGGGCGGGCGGAATAACCTACGAGCAGTACTTC
TRBV7-8	.	.	TRBJ1-1	CASTAGTNTEAFF	TGTGCCAGCACCGCCGGGACCAACACTGAAGCTTTCTTT
TRBV7-7	.	.	TRBJ2-2	CASSLSGATGELFF	TGTGCTAGCAGCCTAAGTGGGGCAACCGGGGAGCTGTTTTTT
TRBV6-5	.	.	TRBJ2-4	CASSLFPGIQYF	TGTGCCAGCAGTCTATTCCCGGGCATTCAGTACTTC
TRBV5-6	.	.	TRBJ2-5	CASSLRGEETQYF	TGTGCCAGCAGCTTGAGGGGGGAGGAGACCCAGTACTTC
TRBV5-6	once	.	TRBJ2-7	CASSLPGYDEQYF	TGTGCCAGCAGCCTACCGGGATACGACGAGCAGTACTTC